The clone carrying this T cell receptor beta chain occurred once. What it binds is not known. These data belong to a study of PD-1 blockade in classical Hodgkin lymphoma. Study at large: Patients got intravenous nivolumab 3 mg/kg every 2 weeks.

Patients all relapsed after autologous stem cell transplantation, and there was variation in brentuximab vedotin exposure. Best response was recorded as complete response, partial response or progressive disease. This table comes from immunoSEQ multiplex PCR, and its TCRdb copy is limited to in-frame clones, with some not included. This sample carries roughly 100,000 clones, around 89% of them seen once, and the ten largest clones take 6.5% to 7.5%. Germline CDR1 is KGHSH and CDR2 is LQKENI. Trimming shortened V by 4 bases and J by 4 bases, and 16 bases separated the two germline ends. The CDR3 consists of 15 residues. Study-level findings and limits: Repertoire difference causes, possibly disease activity or prior therapy, remain undefined.

Sequences were derived from peripheral blood mononuclear cells (PBMCs), sampled before the second cycle of nivolumab. The V and J genes are TRBV18 and TRBJ1-2; D remains unclear. The sequence came from a human donor with classical Hodgkin lymphoma. The CDR3 coding sequence is TGTGCCAGCTCACGGGGAGGATCTGCCTCCTATGGCTACACCTTC. It is translated as CASSRGGSASYGYTF.